The next 8 T cell receptor beta chains were all read from a single sample in a study of T-cell reconstitution after alpha-beta-depleted transplantation in children. Preparing the TCRbeta library involved the use of unique molecular identifiers. From the PCR reads, TCRdb called clonotypes with MiXCR, one entry per CDR3 protein. The repertoire holds 140,000 or so distinct CDR3 sequences, 7.5% to 9% seen once, with approximately 18% in the top ten. The sample consisted of PBMCs, mostly from graft donor cells, taken 180 days after TCRalphabeta/CD19-depleted stem cell transplant. These receptors were obtained from a female patient between 2 and 10 years old who had a stem cell transplant for congenital amegakaryocytic thrombocytopenia, so the T cells may come from the graft donor.

Ten or more counts support this clonotype. An end of the junction does not agree with germline; a read error may underlie this. This sequence joins TRBV20-1 and TRBJ2-7; D gene ambiguous. The germline CDR1 and CDR2 sequences are DFQATT and SNEGSKA (reference sequence). The CDR3 totals 13 residues. CDR3 in DNA: TGCAGTGCTGGCCGAAAACGGTCCTTCGAGCAGTACTTC. It codes for CSAGRKRSFEQYF.

This clonotype was seen repeatedly, ten times or more. This chain's CDR3 is CSVGGVPFTDTQYF. CDR3 DNA: TGCAGCGTTGGGGGGGTCCCCTTCACAGATACGCAGTATTTT. V usage is TRBV29-1 and J usage is TRBJ2-3, with D tentatively TRBD2 (6 bases). CDR1 is SQVTM and CDR2 is ANQGSEA in the germline V gene. CDR3 size: 14 residues. V dropped 4 bases and J dropped 2 bases, with 13 bases sitting between them.

This clonotype is classed as large. The chain employs TRBV12-3 or TRBV12-4 and TRBJ2-7, with D possibly TRBD2 on 6 matching bases. V lost 1 base and J 2 bases, leaving 6 bases between the germline ends. The CDR3 consists of 13 residues. The CDR3 here is CASSLGEAYEQYF. CDR3 DNA: TGTGCCAGCAGTTTAGGGGAGGCCTACGAGCAGTACTTC.

This clonotype was found many times. This chain uses TRBV4-3 with TRBJ1-2, with no clear D. V shed 6 bases and J shed 4 bases, with 15 bases lying between them. Germline loops: CDR1 LGHNA, CDR2 YSLEER. This CDR3 is 14 amino acids long. The CDR3 reads CASSESRRFYGYTF. DNA for the CDR3: TGCGCCAGCAGTGAGAGCAGGAGATTCTATGGCTACACCTTC.

Many counts were recorded for this clonotype. The rearrangement joins TRBV20-1 to TRBJ1-5; perhaps TRBD1 as D (5 bases). The CDR3 is 15 amino acids. The germline CDR1 and CDR2 sequences are DFQATT and SNEGSKA (reference sequence). The V gene lost 5 bases and the J gene lost 0 bases, with 14 bases spanning the gap. In DNA form, the CDR3 reads TGCAGTGCTCCCGGACATTACCTTAGCAATCAGCCCCAGCATTTT. It is translated as CSAPGHYLSNQPQHF.

This clonotype occurred a few times. The rearrangement links TRBV12-3 or TRBV12-4 to TRBJ2-1, with D possibly being TRBD2 (6 bases). The CDR3 contains 17 residues. The V end was cut by 3 bases, the J end by 0 bases, with 15 bases between. CDR3 sequence reads: CASSFTSGAFSYNEQFF. CDR3 coding DNA: TGTGCCAGCAGTTTCACGTCGGGAGCCTTCTCCTACAATGAGCAGTTCTTC.

V usage is TRBV20-1 and J usage is TRBJ1-2, with D unresolved. The length of the CDR3 is 13 residues. Germline V lookup: CDR1 DFQATT, CDR2 SNEGSKA (reference sequence). Trimming took off 4 bases at V and 6 bases at J, with 15 bases between the two ends. CDR3 DNA: TGCAGTGCTATATCCAGGCTTCACCATGGCTACACCTTC. Amino acid sequence: CSAISRLHHGYTF.

Regarding this clonotype: Without the conserved terminal phenylalanine or tryptophan, this CDR3 likely stems from a read error. The V gene is TRBV7-9, the J gene TRBJ2-7; 8 positions match TRBD2. V dropped 1 base and J dropped 3; count of bases not matched to a gene: 8. Germline V CDR1 and CDR2: SEHNR, FQNEAQ (reference sequence). CDR3 length: 16 residues. The CDR3 is CASSLGGAGGGYEQYL. The CDR3 DNA is TGTGCCAGCAGCTTAGGAGGGGCGGGAGGCGGCTACGAGCAGTACTTG.